The 10 T cell receptor beta chains presented below share a single source sample, sequenced in a study of blood T cell repertoires in COVID-19. The table came from immunoSEQ multiplex PCR; TCRdb's copy has only in-frame clones and leaves some out. The data hold fewer than 85,000 clones, with around 83% observed a single time. Sequenced input: peripheral blood. These receptors originate from a woman aged 60-75 years with acute or convalescent COVID-19.

The genes are TRBV6-1 and TRBJ2-7; 13 bases line up with TRBD2. V lost 2 bases to trimming and J lost 6 bases; unmatched junction nucleotides: 1. Germline V gene sequence: CDR1 MNHNS, CDR2 SASEGT. The CDR3 runs to 14 residues. CDR3 sequence: CASSERTSGGEQYF. The CDR3 DNA sequence: TGTGCCAGCAGTGAAAGGACTAGCGGGGGCGAGCAGTACTTC.

This clone was counted a single time. Written as DNA, the CDR3 is TGTGCCAGCAGCTTGGAAAGGGGGCTCCAAGAGACCCAGTACTTC. Encoded protein: CASSLERGLQETQYF. The genes are TRBV5-4 and TRBJ2-5, with 7 bases identical to TRBD1. This CDR3 is 15 amino acids long. V trimming: 0 bases; J trimming: 1 base; junction bases outside the gene matches: 3. Germline V gives CDR1 SGHNT, CDR2 YYREEE (reference sequence).

The gene calls are TRBV5-1 and TRBJ2-5; D perhaps matches TRBD1 (6 bases). The CDR3 contains 16 residues. The V end lost 3 bases, the J end lost 0 bases, and 15 bases lay between the germline ends. Per germline, CDR1 SGHRS and CDR2 YFSETQ. CDR3 coding DNA: TGCGCCAGCAGCTGGGGGCCTCGGCAGTACCAAGAGACCCAGTACTTC. Protein sequence: CASSWGPRQYQETQYF.

V usage is TRBV3-1 (or the pseudogene TRBV3-2) and J usage is TRBJ1-1; unclear D gene. Trimming shortened V by 1 base and J by 5 bases, and 17 bases separated the two germline ends. Germline-derived CDR1 and CDR2 are LGHDT and YNNKEL (reference sequence). CDR3 size: 16 residues. The CDR3 protein is CASSQALSTHSTEAFF. The CDR3 region has the DNA TGTGCCAGCAGCCAAGCCCTTTCTACCCACTCTACTGAAGCTTTCTTT.

The rearrangement joins TRBV7-9 to TRBJ1-1; D gene ambiguous. Trimming cost V 8 bases and J 7 bases, with 14 bases left between them. Germline V lookup: CDR1 SEHNR, CDR2 FQNEAQ (reference sequence). This CDR3 spans 12 amino acids. The CDR3 sequence is CASGLKAGEAFF. CDR3 DNA: TGTGCCAGCGGTCTCAAAGCGGGTGAAGCTTTCTTT.

Here the CDR3 reads CASSQDNLAGVYEQYF. CDR3 coding DNA: TGTGCCAGCAGCCAAGATAACCTAGCGGGGGTCTACGAGCAGTACTTC. The chain recombines TRBV3-1 (or the pseudogene TRBV3-2) with TRBJ2-7; 10 bases align to TRBD2. Germline CDR1 and CDR2: LGHDT and YNNKEL (reference sequence). The trim removed 0 bases at V and 3 bases at J, leaving 5 bases unmatched. This CDR3 is 16 amino acids long.

J is TRBJ1-1 and V is TRBV6-5, with TRBD1 as a possible D gene (6 bases). Germline V lookup: CDR1 MNHEY, CDR2 SVGAGI. Trimming removed 2 bases from V and 1 base from J, with 14 bases in between. CDR3 length: 16 residues. CDR3 loop: CASSYHRAGGNTEAFF. The DNA of the CDR3 is TGTGCCAGCAGTTACCACAGGGCTGGGGGGAACACTGAAGCTTTCTTT.

The chain uses TRBV27 and TRBJ2-7; TRBD2 agrees at 10 bases. CDR3 length: 14 amino acids. CDR1 and CDR2 (germline): MNHEY, SMNVEV (reference sequence). J was trimmed by 1 base and V by 10 bases; bases with no gene match: 7. The DNA for the CDR3 is TGTGCCACCCAGAGCGGGAGGGGGTCCTACGAGCAGTACTTC. As protein: CATQSGRGSYEQYF.

The chain carries TRBV3-1 (or the pseudogene TRBV3-2) and TRBJ2-2; the match to TRBD1 covers 8 bases. Losses at the gene ends were 4 bases for V and 5 bases for J; bases not matched to a gene: 0. CDR1 is LGHDT, CDR2 YNNKEL, per germline (reference sequence). The CDR3 has 13 residues. The CDR3 DNA reads as TGTGCCAGCAGCCGGACAGGGACCGGGGAGCTGTTTTTT. Amino acid sequence: CASSRTGTGELFF.

V usage is TRBV10-3 and J usage is TRBJ1-1; D possibly corresponds to TRBD1 (5 bases). Trimming shortened V by 2 bases and J by 1 base, and 8 bases separated the two germline ends. Germline assignment: CDR1 ENHRY and CDR2 SYGVKD. CDR3 length: 14 amino acids. The CDR3: CAISERQKNTEAFF. In nucleotides, the CDR3 is TGTGCCATCAGTGAGAGACAGAAGAACACTGAAGCTTTCTTT.